This T cell receptor (beta chain) originates from a study of blood T cell repertoires in COVID-19. This clone was counted ten times or more. Categorization into cohorts depended on clinical history that participants reported. Donors of Cohort 3 who recovered were those that had two negative PCRs, clearance, or symptom resolution. TCRdb keeps only in-frame clones here, not all; method: immunoSEQ multiplex PCR. The table has 390,000 or so clones, around four fifths seen once. This CDR3 has 12 amino acids. Per germline, CDR1 SGHAT and CDR2 FQNNGV. V lost 5 bases and J lost 7, with 12 bases in between. The sequenced material came from PBMCs or T cells enriched from blood (not recorded which). This clonotype originated in a woman aged 50 to 60 who had recovered from COVID-19. This chain connects TRBV11-2 to TRBJ2-7; D remains unclear. CDR3 residues: CASSQYQVEQYF. The CDR3 DNA sequence: TGTGCCAGCAGCCAATACCAGGTGGAGCAGTACTTC.